Given below is one T cell receptor (beta chain) in context. Germline V lookup: CDR1 LNHNV, CDR2 YYDKDF (reference sequence). The CDR3 is 15 residues long. The V and J ends lost 3 bases and 7 bases, in that order; junction bases with no gene match: 8. The study profiled TCR beta VDJ and CDR3 using genomic DNA as template. TCRdb called the reads again in MiXCR, with one record for every CDR3 protein. The repertoire holds 200,000 or so distinct CDR3 sequences, with almost 50% as singletons. Patients selected for sequencing had displayed CD8+CD57+ cell expansion by flow cytometry. This entry is derived from a study of CD8+CD57+ T cells in acquired aplastic anemia. About the study: Sorted CD4+ and CD8+ cells gave a mean 3.2 ug DNA, range 0.2 to 27.4 ug.

The chain carries TRBV15 and TRBJ1-5, with 8 bases identical to TRBD1. This TCR came from a human donor with aplastic anemia. Sequencing input: sorted CD4+, CD8+, or CD8+CD57+ T cells (not recorded which) from PBMCs. For the CDR3, the DNA is TGTGCCACCAGCAGGGGGGCAGGGGGCGGACAGCCCCAGCATTTT. Amino acids: CATSRGAGGGQPQHF.